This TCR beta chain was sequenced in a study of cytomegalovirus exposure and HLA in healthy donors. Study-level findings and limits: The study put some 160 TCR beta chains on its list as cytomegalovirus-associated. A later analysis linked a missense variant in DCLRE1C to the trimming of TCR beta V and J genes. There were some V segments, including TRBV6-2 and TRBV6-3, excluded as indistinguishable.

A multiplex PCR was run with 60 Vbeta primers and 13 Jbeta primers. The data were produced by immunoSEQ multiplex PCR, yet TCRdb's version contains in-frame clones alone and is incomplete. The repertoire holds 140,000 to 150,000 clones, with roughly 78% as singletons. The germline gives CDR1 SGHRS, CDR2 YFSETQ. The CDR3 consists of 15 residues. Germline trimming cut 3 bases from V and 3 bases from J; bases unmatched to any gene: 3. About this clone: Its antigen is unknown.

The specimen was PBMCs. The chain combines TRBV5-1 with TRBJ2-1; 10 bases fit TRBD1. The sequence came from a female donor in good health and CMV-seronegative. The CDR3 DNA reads TGCGCCAGCAGCTCCGGACAGGGGGACTACAATGAGCAGTTCTTC. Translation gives CASSSGQGDYNEQFF.